The 21 T cell receptor beta chains in this list originate from one sample, sequenced in a study of response to subunit inactivated influenza vaccine. A single record per CDR3 protein comes from TCRdb applying MiXCR to the RT-PCR reads. The table lists approximately 310,000 distinct CDR3 sequences, less than 25% of them singletons. Sequences were derived from PBMCs from blood, sampled about 20 months after vaccination. The receptors come from a man aged 45 to 70 who received an inactivated influenza vaccine.

In this sample, this clonotype turned up a few times. The chain carries TRBV24-1 and TRBJ2-3, with 9 bases that match TRBD2. Germline V gives CDR1 KGHDR, CDR2 SFDVKD. The V gene end was trimmed by 6 bases and the J gene end by 2 bases; junction bases not matched to a gene: 5. This CDR3 is built from 15 residues. CDR3 amino acids: CATSHASGNTDTQYF. As DNA, the CDR3 is TGTGCCACCAGTCACGCTAGCGGGAACACAGATACGCAGTATTTT.

The J gene is TRBJ2-1, the V gene TRBV20-1, with D possibly being TRBD1 (6 bases). Germline V lookup: CDR1 DFQATT, CDR2 SNEGSKA (reference sequence). This CDR3 contains 12 residues. The V gene lost 3 bases and the J gene lost 4 bases, with 7 bases spanning the gap. The CDR3 region is CSARDSYNEQFF. CDR3 nucleotide sequence: TGCAGTGCTAGGGACAGTTACAATGAGCAGTTCTTC.

The chain is built from TRBV7-2 and TRBJ1-5, with a possible D match to TRBD1 (5 bases). The CDR3 extends over 12 amino acids. CDR1 and CDR2 from the germline V gene are SGHTA and FQGNSA. The ends were cut back, 3 bases at V and 11 bases at J, with 11 bases in the middle. CDR3 in amino acids: CASSFPAGAQHF. Written as DNA, the CDR3 is TGTGCCAGCAGCTTTCCGGCGGGGGCCCAGCATTTT.

This clonotype has just a few counts. The rearrangement uses TRBV6-5 and TRBJ1-5; the D gene is possibly TRBD1 (6 bases). Deletions cut 2 bases from V and 2 bases from J, with 10 bases between. Germline V gives CDR1 MNHEY, CDR2 SVGAGI. This CDR3 contains 15 residues. The CDR3 protein is CASSYGRGGNQPQHF. The CDR3 DNA sequence: TGTGCCAGCAGTTACGGGAGGGGGGGCAATCAGCCCCAGCATTTT.

This rearrangement joins TRBV7-6 to TRBJ2-3; D is uncertain. The ends were cut back, 1 base at V and 2 bases at J, with 19 bases in the middle. Germline values: CDR1 SGHVS, CDR2 FNYEAQ. The CDR3 sequence is 18 residues long. This CDR3 is CASSLDDLGSTPTDTQYF. The CDR3, as DNA: TGTGCCAGCAGCTTAGATGATCTCGGAAGTACTCCCACAGATACGCAGTATTTT.

This clonotype has just a few counts. The V gene is TRBV5-1, the J gene TRBJ2-2; D gene uncertain. V lost 2 bases to trimming and J lost 8 bases, with 10 bases between them. The CDR3 sequence is 13 residues long. Germline CDR1 and CDR2: SGHRS and YFSETQ. This CDR3 reads CASSFWGSGELFF. DNA for the CDR3: TGCGCCAGCAGCTTCTGGGGTTCTGGGGAGCTGTTTTTT.

The genes are TRBV15 and TRBJ1-5, with D uncertain. The CDR3 extends over 16 amino acids. In germline, CDR1 is LNHNV, CDR2 YYDKDF (reference sequence). Trimming took off 0 bases at V and 2 bases at J, with 11 bases between the two ends. The CDR3 here is CATSRDLTSGNQPQHF. CDR3 bases: TGTGCCACCAGCAGAGACCTGACTTCTGGCAATCAGCCCCAGCATTTT.

This clonotype was recorded a few times. This rearrangement joins TRBV11-2 to TRBJ2-7; D perhaps matches TRBD1 (6 bases). V shed 3 bases and J shed 1 base, with 13 bases lying between them. The CDR3 has 15 residues. Germline CDR1 and CDR2: SGHAT and FQNNGV. The CDR3 here is CASSLTAQGSYEQYF. DNA of the CDR3: TGTGCCAGCAGCTTGACGGCCCAGGGGTCCTACGAGCAGTACTTC. Drawing the rest from reference TRBV11-2 and TRBJ2-7, the complete variable domain is EAGVAQSPRYKIIEKRQSVAFWCNPISGHATLYWYQQILGQGPKLLIQFQNNGVVDDSQLPKDRFSAERLKGVDSTLKIQPAKLEDSAVYLCASSLTAQGSYEQYFGPGTRLTVT.

This clonotype was observed a handful of times. J is TRBJ2-1 and V is TRBV29-1, with a possible D match to TRBD2 (6 bases). The CDR3 has 12 residues. V lost 4 bases, J lost 3 bases, and 7 bases lay in between. Germline CDR1 and CDR2: SQVTM and ANQGSEA. CDR3 nucleotides: TGCAGCGTTGCGGGGGACTACAATGAGCAGTTCTTC. Translation gives CSVAGDYNEQFF.

This clonotype was found many times. This chain connects TRBV12-3 or TRBV12-4 to TRBJ1-4, with D unclear. The CDR3 is 13 residues long. Trimming shortened V by 6 bases and J by 0 bases, and 5 bases separated the two germline ends. CDR3 nucleotide sequence: TGTGCCAGCAGCCAAACAACTAATGAAAAACTGTTTTTT. It codes for CASSQTTNEKLFF.

This rearrangement joins TRBV15 to TRBJ1-1; 10 bases match TRBD1. The germline V gene encodes CDR1 LNHNV and CDR2 YYDKDF (reference sequence). This CDR3 is 16 amino acids long. V shed 0 bases and J 3 bases; nucleotides not matched to a gene: 4. CDR3 nucleotides: TGTGCCACCAGCAGAGATTTTGGGACAGGGGACACTGAAGCTTTCTTT. Residues: CATSRDFGTGDTEAFF.

The V gene is TRBV5-5, the J gene TRBJ2-2, with D unclear. The germline V gene encodes CDR1 SGHKS and CDR2 YYEKEE (reference sequence). This CDR3 contains 15 residues. Trimming stripped 4 bases from V and 3 bases from J, with 13 bases between. In nucleotides, the CDR3 is TGTGCCAGCAGCCCGTCCGGGTTTTACACCGGGGAGCTGTTTTTT. It encodes CASSPSGFYTGELFF.

This clonotype has just a few counts. This chain uses TRBV5-6 with TRBJ1-2, with a tentative D call TRBD1 (6 bases). This CDR3 contains 13 residues. The germline CDR1 and CDR2 sequences are SGHDT and YYEEEE. The V end lost 1 base, the J end lost 6 bases, and 10 bases lay between the germline ends. The DNA for the CDR3 is TGTGCCAGCAGCTTGAGGACAGAGGATGGCTACACCTTC. Protein: CASSLRTEDGYTF.

This clonotype was counted between two and nine times. V usage is TRBV30 and J usage is TRBJ1-1; 8 bases fit TRBD1. The V gene's germline CDR1 is GTSNPN and CDR2 SVGIG (reference sequence). CDR3 length equals 14 residues. The V and J ends lost 3 bases and 6 bases, in that order; junction bases with no gene match: 9. The CDR3, as DNA: TGTGCCTGGAGAGGAACCGGGACAGGAGCTGAAGCTTTCTTT. The encoded protein is CAWRGTGTGAEAFF.

A few counts support this clonotype. V usage is TRBV5-5 and J usage is TRBJ1-4; D unclear. V was clipped by 1 base and J by 4 bases, with 8 bases between them. Germline loops: CDR1 SGHKS, CDR2 YYEKEE (reference sequence). The CDR3 consists of 14 residues. CDR3 bases: TGTGCCAGCAGCTTGTACCGGTATAATGAAAAACTGTTTTTT. Translated: CASSLYRYNEKLFF.

This clonotype has only a few counts. The chain couples TRBV6-2 or TRBV6-3 to TRBJ1-5; D gene uncertain. This CDR3 region has 12 residues. V was cut by 5 bases and J by 12 bases, with 14 bases left in between. Germline V gives CDR1 MNHEY, CDR2 SVGEGT. For the CDR3, the DNA is TGTGCCAGCAGTCAAAGTCGTGGGCTCCAGCATTTT. Protein product: CASSQSRGLQHF.

V and J are TRBV27 and TRBJ1-5, with D perhaps TRBD1 (5 bases). Trimming removed 4 bases at V and 5 bases at J, with 12 bases between. CDR1 is MNHEY, CDR2 SMNVEV, per germline (reference sequence). CDR3 length: 14 residues. The CDR3 sequence is CASSWSGIYQPQHF. CDR3 nucleotides: TGTGCCAGCAGTTGGTCAGGGATTTATCAGCCCCAGCATTTT.

This clonotype was detected ten times or more. The genes are TRBV6-5 and TRBJ1-6; D unresolved. In germline, CDR1 is MNHEY, CDR2 SVGAGI. Deletions cut 0 bases from V and 9 bases from J, with 6 bases between. The CDR3 length is 13 residues. CDR3 coding DNA: TGTGCCAGCAGTTACTCGGTCGGTTCACCCCTCCACTTT. Its protein product is CASSYSVGSPLHF.

The chain carries TRBV5-1 and TRBJ2-1; D is possibly TRBD1 or TRBD2 (6 bases each). Trimming left V 0 bases short and J 7 bases short, with 17 bases between. The CDR3 loop spans 16 amino acids. Per the germline V gene, CDR1 is SGHRS and CDR2 is YFSETQ. CDR3 residues: CASSLAVGGPKNEQFF. The DNA for the CDR3 is TGCGCCAGCAGCTTGGCCGTTGGGGGGCCCAAGAATGAGCAGTTCTTC.

The chain has TRBV29-1 and TRBJ2-1; TRBD1 agrees at 7 bases. The ends lost 4 bases at V and 2 bases at J; junction bases unmatched: 11. The CDR3 consists of 16 residues. Per the germline V gene, CDR1 is SQVTM and CDR2 is ANQGSEA. CDR3: CSVGGPGQEPYNEQFF. The CDR3 nucleotides read TGCAGCGTTGGCGGACCTGGACAGGAGCCCTACAATGAGCAGTTCTTC.

This chain joins TRBV6-2 or TRBV6-3 and TRBJ1-1, with 8 bases that match TRBD1. CDR3 length: 14 residues. CDR1 is MNHEY, CDR2 SVGEGT, per germline. V trimming: 5 bases; J trimming: 4 bases; junction bases outside the gene matches: 6. The CDR3 loop is CASSITGGSTEAFF. The CDR3 DNA follows: TGTGCCAGCAGTATCACAGGGGGTAGCACTGAAGCTTTCTTT.